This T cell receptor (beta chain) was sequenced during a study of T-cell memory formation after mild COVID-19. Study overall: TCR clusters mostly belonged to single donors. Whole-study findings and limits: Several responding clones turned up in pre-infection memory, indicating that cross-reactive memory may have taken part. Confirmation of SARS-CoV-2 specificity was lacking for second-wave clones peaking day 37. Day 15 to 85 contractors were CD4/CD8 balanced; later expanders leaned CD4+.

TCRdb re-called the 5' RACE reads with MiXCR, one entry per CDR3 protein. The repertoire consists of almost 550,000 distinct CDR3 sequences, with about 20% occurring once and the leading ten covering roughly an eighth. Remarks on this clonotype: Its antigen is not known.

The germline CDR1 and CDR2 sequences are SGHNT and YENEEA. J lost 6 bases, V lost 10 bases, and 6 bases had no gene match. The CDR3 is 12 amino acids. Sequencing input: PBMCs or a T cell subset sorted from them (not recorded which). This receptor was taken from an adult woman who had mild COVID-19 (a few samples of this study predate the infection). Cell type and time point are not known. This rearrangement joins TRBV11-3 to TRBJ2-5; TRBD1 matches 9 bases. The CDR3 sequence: CATMGQGKTQYF. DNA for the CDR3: TGTGCCACCATGGGACAGGGAAAGACCCAGTACTTC.